Here is one T cell receptor (beta chain) with its context. The sample belongs to a study of blood T cell repertoires in COVID-19. Study as a whole: Sample material is recorded as cDNA or gDNA derived from T cells, B-cell-depleted T cells, or PBMCs.

Authors' methods: Cell counts per sample came from amplifying reference gene primers. Generated by immunoSEQ multiplex PCR, the TCRdb table keeps only in-frame clones and is missing some. V and J calls plus clone size are reproduced from that table; the DNA served to infer D and trimming. This sample carries about 350,000 clones, roughly 90% of them seen once, and the ten largest clones take 3.9%. Trimming left V 4 bases short and J 4 bases short, with 14 bases between. Germline V lookup: CDR1 SGHRS, CDR2 YFSETQ. There are 14 residues in the CDR3. The TCR originated in a woman in her sixties with COVID-19, enrolled during active disease. Sequenced: peripheral blood. The chain couples TRBV5-1 to TRBJ2-5, with D perhaps matching TRBD1 (6 bases). The chain's CDR3 is CASSLTGRGETQYF. For the CDR3, the DNA is TGCGCCAGCAGCCTGACAGGTCGCGGAGAGACCCAGTACTTC.